The rows below give T cell receptor beta chains drawn from one sample of a study of shared clonotypes between healthy human individuals. Method: immunoSEQ multiplex PCR; TCRdb's copy keeps in-frame clones and lacks some. The table includes more than 200,000 clones, 65% detected once. Sequencing was done on a sample of memory CD4+ T cells sorted from blood. These TCRs come from a man aged 30-40 years in good health. CDR3s include the opening cysteine and the closing phenylalanine or tryptophan.

CAWSGQGASSSYNEQFF 17 TRBJ2-1 TRBV30
CASSSLTYSGGRRNEQFF 18 TRBJ2-1 TRBV28
CASSSGHLNTEAFF 14 TRBJ1-1 TRBV9
CASSQTLGSGANVLTF 16 TRBJ2-6 TRBV9
CASSLGHNNEQFF 13 TRBJ2-1 TRBV7-4
CASTQGPWTGELFF 14 TRBJ2-2 TRBV6-1
CASGAFGPGELFF 13 TRBJ2-2 TRBV27
CASSPLSSGNEQFF 14 TRBJ2-1 TRBV18
CASSPLTGIGEQYF 14 TRBJ2-7 TRBV7-7
CASSERQSSYNEQFF 15 TRBJ2-1 TRBV6-4
CASSLRRTNTGELFF 15 TRBJ2-2 TRBV7-2
CASSQIAFGANTEAFF 16 TRBJ1-1 TRBV18
CASSPQGLYEQYF 13 TRBJ2-7 TRBV27